This TCR beta chain was recorded in a study of long-term antiretroviral therapy in people with HIV. Sequencing relied on immunoSEQ assay v3.0, run at survey level. Profiled with immunoSEQ multiplex PCR; TCRdb holds only in-frame clones, not every one. The sample includes tens of thousands of clones, around nine tenths of them seen just once. After removal of 4 bases from V and 3 bases from J, the junction contained 3 bases not matched to a gene. The CDR3 totals 14 residues. CDR1 is SGHKS and CDR2 is YYEKEE in the germline V gene (reference sequence). Among participants with HIV, every one received treatment in the United States.

Specimen: unsorted PBMCs, collected 0.1 years before starting antiretroviral therapy. The chain couples TRBV5-5 to TRBJ1-2; the match to TRBD1 covers 10 bases. This clonotype was sampled from a woman aged 50 to 65 with HIV. DNA for the CDR3: TGTGCCAGCAGCGCGGGACAGGGGTACTATGGCTACACCTTC. Encoded protein: CASSAGQGYYGYTF.